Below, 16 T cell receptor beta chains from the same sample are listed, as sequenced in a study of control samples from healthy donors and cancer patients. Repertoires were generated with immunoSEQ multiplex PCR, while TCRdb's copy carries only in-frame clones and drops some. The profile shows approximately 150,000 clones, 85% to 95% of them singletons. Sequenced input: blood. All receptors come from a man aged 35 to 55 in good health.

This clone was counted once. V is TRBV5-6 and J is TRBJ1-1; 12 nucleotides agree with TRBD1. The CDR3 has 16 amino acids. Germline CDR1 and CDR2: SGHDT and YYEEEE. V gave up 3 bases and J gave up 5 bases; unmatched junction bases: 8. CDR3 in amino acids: CASSWRDRGRRTEAFF. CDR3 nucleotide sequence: TGTGCCAGCAGCTGGAGGGACAGGGGGCGTAGGACTGAAGCTTTCTTT.

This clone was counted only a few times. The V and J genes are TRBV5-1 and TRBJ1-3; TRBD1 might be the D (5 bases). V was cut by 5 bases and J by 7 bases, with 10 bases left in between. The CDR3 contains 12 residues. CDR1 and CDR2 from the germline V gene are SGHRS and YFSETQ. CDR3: CASRGVLNTIYF. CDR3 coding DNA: TGCGCCAGCAGAGGGGTCCTGAACACCATATATTTT.

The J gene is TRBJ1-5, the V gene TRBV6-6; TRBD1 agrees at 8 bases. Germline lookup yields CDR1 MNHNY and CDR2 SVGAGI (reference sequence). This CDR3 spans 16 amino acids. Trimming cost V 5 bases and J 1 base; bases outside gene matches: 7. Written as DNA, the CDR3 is TGTGCCAGCAGTCCGACAGGGGCGTGGAGCAATCAGCCCCAGCATTTT. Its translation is CASSPTGAWSNQPQHF.

CDR3: CASSPKWAASEAFF. Written as DNA, the CDR3 is TGTGCCAGCTCACCAAAATGGGCAGCTAGTGAAGCTTTCTTT. The chain joins TRBV18 to TRBJ1-1; D is uncertain. Trimming shortened V by 2 bases and J by 7 bases, and 14 bases separated the two germline ends. The CDR3 covers 14 residues. Germline V gives CDR1 KGHSH, CDR2 LQKENI. The full variable domain, with the rest looked up from reference TRBV18 and TRBJ1-1, is NAGVMQNPRHLVRRRGQEARLRCSPMKGHSHVYWYRQLPEEGLKFMVYLQKENIIDESGMPKERFSAEFPKEGPSILRIQQVVRGDSAAYFCASSPKWAASEAFFGQGTRLTVV.

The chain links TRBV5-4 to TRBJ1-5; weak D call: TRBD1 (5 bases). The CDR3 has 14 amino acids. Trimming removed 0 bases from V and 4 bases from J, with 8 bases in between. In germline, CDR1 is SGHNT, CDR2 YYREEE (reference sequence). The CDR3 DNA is TGTGCCAGCAGCTTGGGGGGGGGAAATCAGCCCCAGCATTTT. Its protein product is CASSLGGGNQPQHF.

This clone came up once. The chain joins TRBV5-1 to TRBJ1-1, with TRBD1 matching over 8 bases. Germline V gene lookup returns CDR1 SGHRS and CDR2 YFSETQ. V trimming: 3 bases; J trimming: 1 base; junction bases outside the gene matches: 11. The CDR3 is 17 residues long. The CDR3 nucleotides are TGCGCCAGCAGCTCAACCGGGACAGGCAGGGGGAACACTGAAGCTTTCTTT. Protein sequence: CASSSTGTGRGNTEAFF. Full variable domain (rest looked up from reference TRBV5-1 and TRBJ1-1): KAGVTQTPRYLIKTRGQQVTLSCSPISGHRSVSWYQQTPGQGLQFLFEYFSETQRNKGNFPGRFSGRQFSNSRSEMNVSTLELGDSALYLCASSSTGTGRGNTEAFFGQGTRLTVV.

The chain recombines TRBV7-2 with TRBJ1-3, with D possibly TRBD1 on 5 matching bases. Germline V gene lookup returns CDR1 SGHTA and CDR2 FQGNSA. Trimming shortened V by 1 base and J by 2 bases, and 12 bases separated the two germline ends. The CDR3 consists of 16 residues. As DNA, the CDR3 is TGTGCCAGCAGCTTAGTGTCGGCAGGGCCTGGAAACACCATATATTTT. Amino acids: CASSLVSAGPGNTIYF.

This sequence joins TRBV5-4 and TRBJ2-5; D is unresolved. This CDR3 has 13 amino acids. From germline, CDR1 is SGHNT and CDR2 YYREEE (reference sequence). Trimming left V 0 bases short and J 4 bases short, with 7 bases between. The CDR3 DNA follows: TGTGCCAGCAGCTTGGATCAGGCAGAGACCCAGTACTTC. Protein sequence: CASSLDQAETQYF.

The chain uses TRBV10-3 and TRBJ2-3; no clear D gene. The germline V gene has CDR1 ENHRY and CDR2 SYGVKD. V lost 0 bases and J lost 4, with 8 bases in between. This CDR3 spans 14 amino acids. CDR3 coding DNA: TGTGCCATCAGTGAGTCCGTGGGTGCAGATACGCAGTATTTT. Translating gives CAISESVGADTQYF.

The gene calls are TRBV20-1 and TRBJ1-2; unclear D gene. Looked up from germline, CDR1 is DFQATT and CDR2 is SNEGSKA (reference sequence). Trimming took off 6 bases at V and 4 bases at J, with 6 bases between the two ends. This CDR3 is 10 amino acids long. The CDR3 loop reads CSAPTYGYTF. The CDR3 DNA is TGCAGTGCCCCTACCTATGGCTACACCTTC.

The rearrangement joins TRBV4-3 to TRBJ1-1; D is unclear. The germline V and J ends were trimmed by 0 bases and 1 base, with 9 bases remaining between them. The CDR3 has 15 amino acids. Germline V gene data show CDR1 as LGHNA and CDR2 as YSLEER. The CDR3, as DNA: TGCGCCAGCAGCCAAGATAGGGCGGGGAACACTGAAGCTTTCTTT. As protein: CASSQDRAGNTEAFF.

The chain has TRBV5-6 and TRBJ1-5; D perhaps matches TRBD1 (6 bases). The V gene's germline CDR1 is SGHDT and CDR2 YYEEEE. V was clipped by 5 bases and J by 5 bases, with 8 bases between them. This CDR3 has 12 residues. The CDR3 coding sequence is TGTGCCAGCAGTAAGGGGGATCAGCCCCAGCATTTT. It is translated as CASSKGDQPQHF.

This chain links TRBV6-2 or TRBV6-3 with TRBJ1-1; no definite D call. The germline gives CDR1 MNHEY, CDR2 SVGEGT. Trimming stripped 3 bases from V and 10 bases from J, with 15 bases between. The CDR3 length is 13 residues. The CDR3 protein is CASSYSTAGVAFF. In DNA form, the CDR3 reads TGTGCCAGCAGTTATAGCACAGCGGGCGTAGCTTTCTTT.

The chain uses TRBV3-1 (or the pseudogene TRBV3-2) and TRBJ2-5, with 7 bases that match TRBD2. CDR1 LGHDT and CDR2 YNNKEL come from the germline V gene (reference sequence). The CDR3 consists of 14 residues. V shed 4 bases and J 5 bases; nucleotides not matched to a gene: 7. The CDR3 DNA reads TGTGCCAGCAGCCTGAGCGGGACGAGTGAGACCCAGTACTTC. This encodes CASSLSGTSETQYF.

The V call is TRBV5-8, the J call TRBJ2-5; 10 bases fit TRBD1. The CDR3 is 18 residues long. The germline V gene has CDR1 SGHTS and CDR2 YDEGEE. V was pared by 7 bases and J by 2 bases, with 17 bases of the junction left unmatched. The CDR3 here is CASRLGLGTGVQQETQYF. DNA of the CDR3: TGTGCCAGCCGCCTAGGGCTGGGGACAGGGGTCCAGCAAGAGACCCAGTACTTC. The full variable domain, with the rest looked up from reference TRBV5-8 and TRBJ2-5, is EAGVTQSPTHLIKTRGQQATLRCSPISGHTSVYWYQQALGLGLQFLLWYDEGEERNRGNFPPRFSGRQFPNYSSELNVNALELEDSALYLCASRLGLGTGVQQETQYFGPGTRLLVL.

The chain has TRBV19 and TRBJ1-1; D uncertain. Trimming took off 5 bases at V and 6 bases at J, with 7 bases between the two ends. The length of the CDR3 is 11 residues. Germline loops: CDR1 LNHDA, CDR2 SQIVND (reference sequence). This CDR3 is CASSAGAEAFF. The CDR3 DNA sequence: TGTGCCAGTAGTGCTGGGGCTGAAGCTTTCTTT.